Each of the 5 T cell receptor beta chains below was sequenced from the same sample in a study of T cells in Graves' hyperthyroidism and ophthalmopathy. It was RNA transcripts that yielded the amplified TCR beta CDR3 regions. Initially, a first-round RT-PCR of the TCR CDR3 employed the HTBI primer set. TCRdb itself ran the multiplex PCR reads through MiXCR, one entry per CDR3 protein. The table lists 350,000 or so distinct CDR3 sequences, around a sixth of them singletons. Sequencing input: blood. The receptors stem from a woman between 45 and 65 years old with Graves' hyperthyroidism.

This clonotype occurred many times. This chain links TRBV20-1 with TRBJ1-5; no clear D gene. Trimming took 4 bases from V and 4 from J, leaving 17 bases between them. The CDR3 is made up of 15 amino acids. CDR1 and CDR2 from the germline V gene are DFQATT and SNEGSKA (reference sequence). CDR3 sequence: CSATQAGGGNQPQHF. CDR3 DNA sequence: TGCAGTGCTACCCAGGCGGGAGGCGGTAATCAGCCCCAGCATTTT.

This clonotype was seen repeatedly, ten times or more. This chain connects TRBV30 to TRBJ2-1, with 11 bases fitting TRBD2. The CDR3 sequence is 16 residues long. Trimming took 0 bases from V and 5 from J; bases not matched to a gene: 6. The germline gives CDR1 GTSNPN, CDR2 SVGIG (reference sequence). This CDR3 reads CAWSVGTSGGDNEQFF. The CDR3 DNA reads as TGTGCCTGGAGTGTCGGGACTAGCGGAGGGGACAATGAGCAGTTCTTC.

This sequence joins TRBV5-1 and TRBJ2-2; TRBD1 is a possible D gene (6 bases). The CDR3 extends over 15 amino acids. Germline-derived CDR1 and CDR2 are SGHRS and YFSETQ. V was shortened by 2 bases and J by 0 bases, with 8 bases between the two germline ends. CDR3 sequence reads: CASSFRDTNTGELFF. As DNA, the CDR3 is TGCGCCAGCAGCTTTCGGGACACGAACACCGGGGAGCTGTTTTTT.

Only a few counts were recorded for this clonotype. The CDR3 protein is CSLSEAGYGYTF. The CDR3 DNA sequence: TGCAGCCTATCGGAAGCAGGGTATGGCTACACCTTC. The chain joins TRBV20-1 to TRBJ1-2; D perhaps matches TRBD1 (5 bases). Per the germline V gene, CDR1 is DFQATT and CDR2 is SNEGSKA (reference sequence). This CDR3 region has 12 residues.

V usage is TRBV5-1 and J usage is TRBJ1-1; D perhaps matches TRBD1 (6 bases). Germline V CDR1 and CDR2: SGHRS, YFSETQ. Trimming took off 1 base at V and 5 bases at J, with 15 bases between the two ends. The CDR3 covers 15 residues. In DNA form, the CDR3 reads TGCGCCAGCAGCTTGCGTCCAGGGGATGGGACTGAAGCTTTCTTT. Translating gives CASSLRPGDGTEAFF.